The text below deals with one T cell receptor beta chain. These data come from a study of blood T cell repertoires in COVID-19. Germline trimming cut 3 bases from V and 4 bases from J; bases unmatched to any gene: 7. Germline V gives CDR1 WNHNN, CDR2 SYGVQD (reference sequence). The CDR3 extends over 15 amino acids. Clones were read by immunoSEQ multiplex PCR, and TCRdb kept only the in-frame ones, dropping some. The profile shows around 160,000 clones, roughly 84% of them singletons. The J gene is TRBJ2-5, the V gene TRBV10-1, with 8 bases identical to TRBD1. The source material was PBMCs or T cells enriched from blood (not recorded which). The TCR was taken from a woman aged 50 to 60 who had been exposed to COVID-19. The CDR3 sequence is CASSEGQGAGETQYF. The CDR3 DNA reads TGCGCCAGCAGTGAAGGGCAGGGGGCCGGAGAGACCCAGTACTTC.